This TCR beta chain is drawn from a study of technical replicates of blood from a handful of donors. The CDR3 has 14 residues. V lost 8 bases and J 5 bases, leaving 18 bases between the germline ends. CDR1 and CDR2 from the germline V gene are MNHEY and SVGAGI. Assay used: immunoSEQ multiplex PCR; TCRdb lists only in-frame clones, some missing. The sample holds over 65,000 clones, 98% seen once. Sequencing used T cells isolated from PBMCs. The receptor was isolated from a human donor in good health. The chain couples TRBV6-5 to TRBJ2-5; D may be TRBD2 (6 bases). In nucleotides, the CDR3 is TGTGCCAGCTCCCGTCAGGGAGGATCGGAGACCCAGTACTTC. This codes for CASSRQGGSETQYF.